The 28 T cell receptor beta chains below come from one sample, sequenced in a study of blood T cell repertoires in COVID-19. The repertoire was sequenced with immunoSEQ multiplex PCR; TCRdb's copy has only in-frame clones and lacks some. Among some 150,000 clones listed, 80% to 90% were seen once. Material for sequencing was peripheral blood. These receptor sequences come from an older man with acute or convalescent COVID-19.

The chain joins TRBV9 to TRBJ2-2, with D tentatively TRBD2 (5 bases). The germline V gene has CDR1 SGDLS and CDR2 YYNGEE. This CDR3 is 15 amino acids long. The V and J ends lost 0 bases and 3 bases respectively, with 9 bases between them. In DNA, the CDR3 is TGTGCCAGCAGCGTAGATTTCGGGGACACCGGGGAGCTGTTTTTT. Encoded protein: CASSVDFGDTGELFF. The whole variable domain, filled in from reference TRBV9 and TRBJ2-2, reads DSGVTQTPKHLITATGQRVTLRCSPRSGDLSVYWYQQSLDQGLQFLIQYYNGEERAKGNILERFSAQQFPDLHSELNLSSLELGDSALYFCASSVDFGDTGELFFGEGSRLTVL.

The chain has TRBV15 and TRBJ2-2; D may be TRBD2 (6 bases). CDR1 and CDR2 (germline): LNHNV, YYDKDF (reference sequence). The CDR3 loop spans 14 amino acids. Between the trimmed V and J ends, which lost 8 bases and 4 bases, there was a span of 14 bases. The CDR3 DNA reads TGTGCCACCGCGGAGGGAGAGGGCACCGGGGAGCTGTTTTTT. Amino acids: CATAEGEGTGELFF.

The CDR3 DNA sequence: TGTGCCAGCTCACCAGTTACTAGCGGGAGGGTCTACGAGCAGTACTTC. Its protein is CASSPVTSGRVYEQYF. The chain has TRBV18 and TRBJ2-7, with 13 bases that match TRBD2. CDR1 is KGHSH and CDR2 is LQKENI in the germline V gene. V was pared by 2 bases and J by 3 bases, with 4 bases of the junction left unmatched. The CDR3 length is 16 residues.

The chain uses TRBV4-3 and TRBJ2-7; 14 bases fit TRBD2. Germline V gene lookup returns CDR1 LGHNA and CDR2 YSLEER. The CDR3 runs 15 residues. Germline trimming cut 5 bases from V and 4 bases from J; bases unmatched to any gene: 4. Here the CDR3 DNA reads TGCGCCAGCAGCGCGGGACTAGCGGGGGAGTACGAGCAGTACTTC. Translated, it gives CASSAGLAGEYEQYF.

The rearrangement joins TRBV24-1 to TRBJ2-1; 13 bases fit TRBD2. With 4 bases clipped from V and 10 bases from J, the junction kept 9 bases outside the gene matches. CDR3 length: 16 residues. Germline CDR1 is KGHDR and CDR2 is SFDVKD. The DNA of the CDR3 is TGTGCCACCAGTGAAGAGGGACTAGCGGGACGGAAGGAGCAGTTCTTC. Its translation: CATSEEGLAGRKEQFF.

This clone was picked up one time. The CDR3: CASNLAENTGELFF. DNA of the CDR3: TGTGCCAGCAACCTAGCGGAAAACACCGGGGAGCTGTTTTTT. The genes are TRBV9 and TRBJ2-2; 7 bases are shared with TRBD2. V was pared by 6 bases and J by 2 bases, with 4 bases of the junction left unmatched. Germline V gene lookup returns CDR1 SGDLS and CDR2 YYNGEE. The CDR3 sequence is 14 residues long.

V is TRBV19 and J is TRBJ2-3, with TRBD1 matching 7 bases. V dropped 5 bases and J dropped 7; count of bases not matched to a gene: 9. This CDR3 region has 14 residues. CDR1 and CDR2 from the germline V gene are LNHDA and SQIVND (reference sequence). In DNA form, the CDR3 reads TGTGCCAGTAGTGTGACCGGGACAGCTTATACGCAGTATTTT. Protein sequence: CASSVTGTAYTQYF.

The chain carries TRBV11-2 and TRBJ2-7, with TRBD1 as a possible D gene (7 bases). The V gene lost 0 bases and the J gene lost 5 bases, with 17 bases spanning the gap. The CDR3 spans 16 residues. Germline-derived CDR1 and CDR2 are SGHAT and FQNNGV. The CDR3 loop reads CASSLDRGGGGHEQYF. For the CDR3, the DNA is TGTGCCAGCAGCTTAGATCGCGGAGGGGGCGGCCACGAGCAGTACTTC.

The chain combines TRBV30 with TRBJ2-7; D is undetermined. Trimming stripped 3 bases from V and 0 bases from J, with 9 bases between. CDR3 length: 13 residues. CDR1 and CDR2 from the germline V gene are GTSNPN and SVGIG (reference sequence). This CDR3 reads CAWRDAYSYEQYF. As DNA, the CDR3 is TGTGCCTGGAGAGATGCCTACTCCTACGAGCAGTACTTC.

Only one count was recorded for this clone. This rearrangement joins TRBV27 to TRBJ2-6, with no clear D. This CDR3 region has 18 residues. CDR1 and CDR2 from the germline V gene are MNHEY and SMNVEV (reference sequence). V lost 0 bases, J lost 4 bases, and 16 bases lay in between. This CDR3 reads CASSLSRSPPWGANVLTF. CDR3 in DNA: TGTGCCAGCAGTTTATCCCGGTCCCCCCCGTGGGGGGCCAACGTCCTGACTTTC.

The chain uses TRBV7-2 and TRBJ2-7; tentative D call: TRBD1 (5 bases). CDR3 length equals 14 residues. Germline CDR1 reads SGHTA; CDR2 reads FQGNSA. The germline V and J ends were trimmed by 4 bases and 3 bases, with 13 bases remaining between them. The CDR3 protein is CASSSQGGDYEQYF. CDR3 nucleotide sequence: TGTGCCAGCAGCTCCCAGGGTGGGGACTACGAGCAGTACTTC.

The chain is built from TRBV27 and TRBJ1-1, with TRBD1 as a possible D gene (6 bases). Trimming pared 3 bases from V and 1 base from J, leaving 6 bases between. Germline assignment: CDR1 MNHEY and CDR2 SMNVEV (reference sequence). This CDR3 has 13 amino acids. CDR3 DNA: TGTGCCAGCAGTTTCAGGGGGAACACTGAAGCTTTCTTT. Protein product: CASSFRGNTEAFF.

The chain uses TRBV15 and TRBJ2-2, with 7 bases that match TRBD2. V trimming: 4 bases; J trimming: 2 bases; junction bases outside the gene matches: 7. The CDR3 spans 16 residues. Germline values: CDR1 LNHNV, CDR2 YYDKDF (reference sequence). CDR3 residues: CATSIQGGPNTGELFF. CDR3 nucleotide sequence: TGTGCCACCAGCATCCAGGGAGGGCCTAACACCGGGGAGCTGTTTTTT.

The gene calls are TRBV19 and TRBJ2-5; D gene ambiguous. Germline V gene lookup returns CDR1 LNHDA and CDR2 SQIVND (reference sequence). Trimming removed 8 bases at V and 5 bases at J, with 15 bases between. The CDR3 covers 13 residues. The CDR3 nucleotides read TGTGCCAGTGCCCGAGGTAGTCCGGAGACCCAGTACTTC. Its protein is CASARGSPETQYF.

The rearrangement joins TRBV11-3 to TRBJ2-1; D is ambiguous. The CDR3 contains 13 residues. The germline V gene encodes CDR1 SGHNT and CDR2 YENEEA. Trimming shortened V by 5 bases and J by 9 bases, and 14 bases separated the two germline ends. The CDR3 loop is CASSLGLVGEQFF. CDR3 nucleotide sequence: TGTGCCAGCAGCCTAGGCCTAGTAGGTGAGCAGTTCTTC.

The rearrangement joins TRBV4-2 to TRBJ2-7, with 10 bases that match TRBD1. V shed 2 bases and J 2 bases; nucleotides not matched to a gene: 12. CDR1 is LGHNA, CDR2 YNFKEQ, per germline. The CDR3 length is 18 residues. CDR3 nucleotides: TGTGCCAGCAGCCAACCATTCGGGACAGGGGAGTGGGCCTACGAGCAGTACTTC. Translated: CASSQPFGTGEWAYEQYF.

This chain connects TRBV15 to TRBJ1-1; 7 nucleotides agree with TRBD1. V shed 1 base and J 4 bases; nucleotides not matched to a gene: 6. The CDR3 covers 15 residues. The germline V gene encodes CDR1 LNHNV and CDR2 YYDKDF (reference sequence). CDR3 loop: CATSRGRGRGTEAFF. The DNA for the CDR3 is TGTGCCACCAGCAGAGGAAGGGGGCGCGGCACTGAAGCTTTCTTT.

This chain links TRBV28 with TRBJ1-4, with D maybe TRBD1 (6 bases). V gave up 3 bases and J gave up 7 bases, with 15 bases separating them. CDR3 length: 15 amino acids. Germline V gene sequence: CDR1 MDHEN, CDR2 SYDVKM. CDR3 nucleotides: TGTGCCAGCAGTTTGAAAGGGGGGGGAGGTGAAAAACTGTTTTTT. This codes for CASSLKGGGGEKLFF. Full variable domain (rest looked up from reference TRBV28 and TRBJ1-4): DVKVTQSSRYLVKRTGEKVFLECVQDMDHENMFWYRQDPGLGLRLIYFSYDVKMKEKGDIPEGYSVSREKKERFSLILESASTNQTSMYLCASSLKGGGGEKLFFGSGTQLSVL.

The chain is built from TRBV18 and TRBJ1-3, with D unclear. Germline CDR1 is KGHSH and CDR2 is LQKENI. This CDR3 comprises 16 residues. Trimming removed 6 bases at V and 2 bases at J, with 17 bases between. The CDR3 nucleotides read TGTGCCAGCTCGCTACAGAAGATCGAGACTGGAAACACCATATATTTT. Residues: CASSLQKIETGNTIYF.

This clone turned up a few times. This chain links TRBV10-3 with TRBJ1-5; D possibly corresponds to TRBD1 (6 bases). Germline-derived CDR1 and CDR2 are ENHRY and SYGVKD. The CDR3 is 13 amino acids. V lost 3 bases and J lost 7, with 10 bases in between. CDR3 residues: CAISEQGGQPQHF. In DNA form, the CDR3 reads TGTGCCATCAGTGAACAGGGTGGGCAGCCCCAGCATTTT.

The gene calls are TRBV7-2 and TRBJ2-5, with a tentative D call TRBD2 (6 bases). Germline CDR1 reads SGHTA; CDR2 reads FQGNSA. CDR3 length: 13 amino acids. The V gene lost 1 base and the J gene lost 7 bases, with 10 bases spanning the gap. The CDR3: CASSLGGMRTQYF. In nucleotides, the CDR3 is TGTGCCAGCAGCTTAGGCGGGATGAGGACCCAGTACTTC.

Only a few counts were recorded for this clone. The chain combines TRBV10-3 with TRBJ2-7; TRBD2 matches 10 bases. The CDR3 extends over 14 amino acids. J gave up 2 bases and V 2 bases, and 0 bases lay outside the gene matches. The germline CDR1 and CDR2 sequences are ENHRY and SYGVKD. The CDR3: CAISETSGAYEQYF. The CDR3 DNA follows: TGTGCCATCAGTGAGACTAGCGGGGCCTACGAGCAGTACTTC.

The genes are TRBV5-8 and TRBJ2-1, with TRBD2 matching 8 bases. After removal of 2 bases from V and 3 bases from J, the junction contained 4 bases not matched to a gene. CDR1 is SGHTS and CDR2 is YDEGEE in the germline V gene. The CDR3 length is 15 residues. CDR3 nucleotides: TGTGCCAGCAGCTTTCAGCGGGGGCTCTACAATGAGCAGTTCTTC. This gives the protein CASSFQRGLYNEQFF.

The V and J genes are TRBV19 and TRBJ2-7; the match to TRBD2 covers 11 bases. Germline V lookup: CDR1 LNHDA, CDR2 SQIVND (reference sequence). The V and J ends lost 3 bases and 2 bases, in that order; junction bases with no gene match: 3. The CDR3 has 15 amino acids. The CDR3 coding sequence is TGTGCCAGTAGTATCGGGACTAGCGGCCCCTACGAGCAGTACTTC. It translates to CASSIGTSGPYEQYF.

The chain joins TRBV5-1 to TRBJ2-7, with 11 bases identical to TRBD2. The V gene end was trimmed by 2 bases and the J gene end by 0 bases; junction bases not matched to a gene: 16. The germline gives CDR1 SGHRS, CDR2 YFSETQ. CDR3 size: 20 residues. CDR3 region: CASSLSSVPGLAVSSYEQYF. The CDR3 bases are TGCGCCAGCAGCTTAAGCTCCGTCCCGGGACTAGCGGTTAGCTCCTACGAGCAGTACTTC.

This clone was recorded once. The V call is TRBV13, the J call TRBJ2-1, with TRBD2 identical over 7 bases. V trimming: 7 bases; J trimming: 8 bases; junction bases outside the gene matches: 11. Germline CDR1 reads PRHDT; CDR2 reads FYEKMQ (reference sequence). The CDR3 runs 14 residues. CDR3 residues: CASTHLGGGDEQFF. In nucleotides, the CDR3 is TGTGCCAGCACCCACCTGGGGGGAGGGGATGAGCAGTTCTTC.

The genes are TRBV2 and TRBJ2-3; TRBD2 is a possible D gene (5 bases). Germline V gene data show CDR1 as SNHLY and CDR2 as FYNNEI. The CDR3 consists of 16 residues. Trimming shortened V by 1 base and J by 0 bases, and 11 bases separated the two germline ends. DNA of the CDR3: TGTGCCAGCAGTGAAGGTGTGAGCGGTAGCACAGATACGCAGTATTTT. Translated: CASSEGVSGSTDTQYF.

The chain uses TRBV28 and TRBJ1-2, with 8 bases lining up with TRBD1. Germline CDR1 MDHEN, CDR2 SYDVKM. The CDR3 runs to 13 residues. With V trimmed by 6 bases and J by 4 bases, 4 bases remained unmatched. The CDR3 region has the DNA TGTGCCAGCAGGAGGACAGGGATCTATGGCTACACCTTC. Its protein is CASRRTGIYGYTF.